This entry lists 14 T cell receptor beta chains sequenced from one sample in a study of blood T cell repertoires in COVID-19. The method was immunoSEQ multiplex PCR; TCRdb's version includes in-frame clones alone and lacks a portion of them. The sample holds fewer than 85,000 clones, 87% seen once. Sequenced: peripheral blood. The receptors come from a man aged 50 to 59 with active COVID-19.

The rearrangement joins TRBV9 to TRBJ1-4; TRBD1 is a possible D gene (6 bases). The CDR3 sequence is 15 residues long. CDR1 and CDR2 (germline): SGDLS, YYNGEE. Trimming pared 4 bases from V and 3 bases from J, leaving 13 bases between. This chain's CDR3 is CASSKTGLANEKLFF. DNA for the CDR3: TGTGCCAGCAGCAAAACAGGGTTGGCTAATGAAAAACTGTTTTTT.

The chain couples TRBV25-1 to TRBJ1-2; D perhaps matches TRBD1 (6 bases). The germline V gene encodes CDR1 MGHDK and CDR2 SYGVNS. The CDR3 loop spans 15 amino acids. Trimming cost V 10 bases and J 0 bases, with 18 bases left between them. CDR3 loop: CATRSGATANYGYTF. DNA for the CDR3: TGTGCCACCAGGTCAGGGGCTACAGCTAACTATGGCTACACCTTC.

This clone was picked up one time. The chain joins TRBV14 to TRBJ1-6, with TRBD1 matching 10 bases. Germline loops: CDR1 SGHDN, CDR2 FVKESK. The CDR3 is 17 amino acids. Trimming took 5 bases from V and 7 from J; bases not matched to a gene: 11. CDR3 loop: CASSERQGASQNSPLHF. The CDR3 DNA reads TGTGCCAGCAGCGAAAGACAGGGGGCGAGTCAAAATTCACCCCTCCACTTT.

This chain uses TRBV5-5 with TRBJ1-5; D call uncertain. This CDR3 contains 13 residues. The V gene lost 0 bases and the J gene lost 5 bases, with 6 bases spanning the gap. The germline V gene has CDR1 SGHKS and CDR2 YYEKEE (reference sequence). The CDR3 sequence is CASSLAVHQPQHF. CDR3 in DNA: TGTGCCAGCAGCTTGGCTGTCCATCAGCCCCAGCATTTT.

The chain uses TRBV4-1 and TRBJ2-7; 10 bases are a match to TRBD2. The germline V gene has CDR1 MGHRA and CDR2 YSYEKL. The trim removed 1 base at V and 7 bases at J, leaving 10 bases unmatched. The CDR3 sequence is 16 residues long. CDR3 amino acids: CASSQGGLAGVEEQYF. Here the CDR3 DNA reads TGCGCCAGCAGCCAAGGAGGGCTAGCGGGAGTGGAGGAGCAGTACTTC.

The chain joins TRBV5-1 to TRBJ1-2; 11 positions match TRBD1. The germline gives CDR1 SGHRS, CDR2 YFSETQ. The CDR3 totals 16 residues. V gave up 0 bases and J gave up 7 bases; unmatched junction bases: 8. CDR3 DNA: TGCGCCAGCAGCTTGGCCGAGGGGACAGGGGGGTCTGGCTACACCTTC. Its translation is CASSLAEGTGGSGYTF.

The V gene is TRBV9, the J gene TRBJ1-2; 8 nucleotides match TRBD1. Per germline, CDR1 SGDLS and CDR2 YYNGEE. V dropped 2 bases and J dropped 7; count of bases not matched to a gene: 7. This CDR3 has 14 residues. As DNA, the CDR3 is TGTGCCAGCAGCGTCCTGACAGGGGAAAGTGGCTACACCTTC. It is translated as CASSVLTGESGYTF.

The chain joins TRBV4-1 to TRBJ2-1, with D possibly being TRBD2 (6 bases). The CDR3 sequence is 15 residues long. Germline lookup yields CDR1 MGHRA and CDR2 YSYEKL. Trimming removed 2 bases from V and 2 bases from J, with 10 bases in between. For the CDR3, the DNA is TGCGCCAGCAGCCAAACTAGCCCACCCTACAATGAGCAGTTCTTC. Its protein product is CASSQTSPPYNEQFF.

The chain combines TRBV12-3 or TRBV12-4 with TRBJ1-2, with D perhaps TRBD1 (6 bases). There are 13 residues in the CDR3. V lost 4 bases and J 5 bases, leaving 11 bases between the germline ends. The CDR3 coding sequence is TGTGCCAGCAGTTCGGACAGAAGATATGGCTACACCTTC. Translating gives CASSSDRRYGYTF.

The chain recombines TRBV6-2 or TRBV6-3 with TRBJ1-5, with D perhaps matching TRBD1 (6 bases). CDR3 length equals 17 residues. Germline V gives CDR1 MNHEY, CDR2 SVGEGT. V dropped 6 bases and J dropped 4 bases, with 22 bases sitting between them. The chain's CDR3 is CASSLRGSPGKNQPQHF. CDR3 DNA sequence: TGTGCCAGCAGCCTCAGGGGCTCCCCTGGGAAAAATCAGCCCCAGCATTTT.

The chain uses TRBV27 and TRBJ1-5; D possibly corresponds to TRBD1 (6 bases). The germline V gene has CDR1 MNHEY and CDR2 SMNVEV (reference sequence). Trimming removed 3 bases at V and 4 bases at J, with 7 bases between. CDR3 size: 13 residues. In DNA, the CDR3 is TGTGCCAGCAGTTTGAGGGGGAATCAGCCCCAGCATTTT. Its protein product is CASSLRGNQPQHF.

V gene TRBV29-1 combines with J gene TRBJ1-1, with a tentative D call TRBD1 (5 bases). CDR3 size: 12 residues. Germline values: CDR1 SQVTM, CDR2 ANQGSEA. The V gene lost 7 bases and the J gene lost 6 bases, with 15 bases spanning the gap. CDR3 region: CSARGTGPEAFF. In nucleotides, the CDR3 is TGCAGCGCCCGCGGGACGGGACCTGAAGCTTTCTTT.

The chain joins TRBV13 to TRBJ1-1; TRBD1 might be the D (5 bases). The ends were cut back, 4 bases at V and 6 bases at J, with 9 bases in the middle. There are 12 residues in the CDR3. Germline values: CDR1 PRHDT, CDR2 FYEKMQ (reference sequence). In DNA, the CDR3 is TGTGCCAGCAGCTACCAGGGCTCTGAAGCTTTCTTT. It yields the protein CASSYQGSEAFF.

The rearrangement uses TRBV7-9 and TRBJ1-3, with D perhaps matching TRBD1 (5 bases). The CDR3 has 19 residues. CDR1 and CDR2 from the germline V gene are SEHNR and FQNEAQ (reference sequence). With 1 base removed from V and 1 base from J, the gap between germline ends came to 20 bases. DNA of the CDR3: TGTGCCAGCAGCTTAGTAGTCCCGGAACAGGTTTGGTCTGGAAACACCATATATTTT. Protein sequence: CASSLVVPEQVWSGNTIYF.